This T cell receptor beta chain was identified in a study of blood T cell repertoires in COVID-19. Germline CDR1 SGHNT, CDR2 YYREEE (reference sequence). This CDR3 region has 16 residues. J gave up 0 bases and V 4 bases, and 7 bases lay outside the gene matches. This table comes from immunoSEQ multiplex PCR, and its TCRdb copy is limited to in-frame clones, with some not included. This table holds roughly 440,000 clones, about 91% found once. V usage is TRBV5-4 and J usage is TRBJ2-1; 7 bases are shared with TRBD1. Sequencing input: peripheral blood. The source is a woman in her forties or fifties with COVID-19, enrolled during active disease. The CDR3 DNA reads TGTGCCAGCAGCCTCGACCCAGGGGGCTCCTACAATGAGCAGTTCTTC. This encodes CASSLDPGGSYNEQFF.